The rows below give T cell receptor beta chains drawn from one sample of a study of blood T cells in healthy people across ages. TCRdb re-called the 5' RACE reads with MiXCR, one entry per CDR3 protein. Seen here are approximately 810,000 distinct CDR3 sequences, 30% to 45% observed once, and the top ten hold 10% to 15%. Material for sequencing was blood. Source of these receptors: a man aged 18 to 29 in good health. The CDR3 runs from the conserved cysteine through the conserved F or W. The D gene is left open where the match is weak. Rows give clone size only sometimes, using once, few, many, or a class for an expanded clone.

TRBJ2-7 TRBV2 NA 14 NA TGTGCCAGCACCCCCAGTGGGAGCTCCTACGAGCAGTACTTC CASTPSGSSYEQYF
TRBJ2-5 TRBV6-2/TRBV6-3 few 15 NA TGTGCCAGCACCTTTCCTCGGGGTCTTGGAGAGACCCAGTACTTC CASTFPRGLGETQYF
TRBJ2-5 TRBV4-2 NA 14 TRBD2 TGTGCCAGCAGCCAAGAGACTAGCGGAGAGACCCAGTACTTC CASSQETSGETQYF
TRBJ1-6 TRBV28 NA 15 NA TGTACCAGCAGTTCCCACTTACCGGGGGCTTCACCCCTCCACTTT CTSSSHLPGASPLHF
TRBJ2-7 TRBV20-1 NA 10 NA TGCAGTGCTCTCGACAGGAGGCAGTACTTC CSALDRRQYF
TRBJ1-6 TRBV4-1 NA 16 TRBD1 TGCGCCAGCAGCCAAGACCACAGGGGATATAATTCACCCCTCCACTTT CASSQDHRGYNSPLHF
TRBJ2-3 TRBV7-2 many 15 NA TGTGCCAGCAGCTTAAGCCAGGGGTGGGGAGATACGCAGTATTTT CASSLSQGWGDTQYF
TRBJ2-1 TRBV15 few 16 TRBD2 TGTGCCACCAGCAGAGATGAAGCGGGGGAGGATGGCGAGCAGTTCTTC CATSRDEAGEDGEQFF
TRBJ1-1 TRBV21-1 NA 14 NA TGTGCCAGCAGCAATGGGGTGTATTACACTGAAGCTTTCTTT CASSNGVYYTEAFF
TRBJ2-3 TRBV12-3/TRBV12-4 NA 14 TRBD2 TGTGCCAGCACACTAGCGGGGGGGGCAGATATGCAGTATTTT CASTLAGGADMQYF
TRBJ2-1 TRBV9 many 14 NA TGTGCCAGCAGCCCCCCTCCCCCCGCCCATGAGCAGTTCTTC CASSPPPPAHEQFF
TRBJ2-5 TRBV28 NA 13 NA TGTGCCAGCAGTCGCGGGGGCAAAGAGACCCAGTACTTC CASSRGGKETQYF
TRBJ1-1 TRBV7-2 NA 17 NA TGTGCCAGCAGCTTAGGGTCTTGGGGCAGGGTCGACACTGAAGCTTTCTTT CASSLGSWGRVDTEAFF
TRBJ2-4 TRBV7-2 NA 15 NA TGTGCCAGCAGCCCCCTCGTGGGGGCGCGGGGCATTCAGTACTTC CASSPLVGARGIQYF
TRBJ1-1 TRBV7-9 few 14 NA TGTGCCGGCGAGGGGGGGCGTTACTCCGCTGAAGCTTTCTTT CAGEGGRYSAEAFF
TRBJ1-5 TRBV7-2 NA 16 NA TGTGCCAGCAGACATGAGGGGTGGGGAAGTAATCAGCCCCAGCATTTT CASRHEGWGSNQPQHF
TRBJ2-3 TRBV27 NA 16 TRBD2 TGTGCCAGCAGCCCGGAGAGGCGGGGGGGCAGGGATACGCAGTATTTT CASSPERRGGRDTQYF
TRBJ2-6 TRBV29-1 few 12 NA TGCAGCGTTGAAGATCGCGCCAACGTCCTGACTTTC CSVEDRANVLTF
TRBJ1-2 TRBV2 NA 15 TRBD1 TGTGCCAGCAGTGAATCGGGACAGGGGTCCTCGGGCTACACCTTC CASSESGQGSSGYTF
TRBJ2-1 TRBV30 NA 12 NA TGTGCCTGGGGCCCAGGGGCTGGTGAGCAGTTCTTC CAWGPGAGEQFF
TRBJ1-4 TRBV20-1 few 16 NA TGCAGTGCTAGAGATGTAGGCGGGGCTTTTATTGAAAAACTGTTTTTT CSARDVGGAFIEKLFF
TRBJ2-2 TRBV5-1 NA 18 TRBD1 TGCGCCAGCAGCAACCCAGGACAGGGGGAGGCGAACACCGGGGAGCTGTTTTTT CASSNPGQGEANTGELFF
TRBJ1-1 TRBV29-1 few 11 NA TGCAGCGTTGGTTCGCCGGTGGGTGCTTTCTTT CSVGSPVGAFF
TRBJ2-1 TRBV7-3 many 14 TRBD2 TGTGCCAGCAGCTTCAGCGGGGCCTACAATGAGCAGTTCTTC CASSFSGAYNEQFF
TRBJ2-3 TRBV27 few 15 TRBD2 TGTGCCAGCAGTTCCCGGGGGGGCCTCCCGGTGGTGCAGTATTTT CASSSRGGLPVVQYF
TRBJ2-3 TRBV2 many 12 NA TGTGCGACCCAAGGGTTGGCAGATACGCAGTATTTT CATQGLADTQYF